One and the same sample provided the 22 T cell receptor beta chains below, sequenced in a study of blood T cells in healthy people across ages (dated by TCRdb to the mid-2010s). The library was produced with 5' RACE. The sequencer listed for this sample is Illumina HiSeq 2500. The second PCR ran for roughly 7 to 12 cycles and used a J-beta primer mix along with a sample-barcoded 5' primer. The raw public reads went through TCRdb reprocessing: fastp at Q25, MiXCR clone calling, in-frame beta chains kept. Records with the same CDR3 protein are collapsed into one entry carrying the most frequent genes and DNA. This sample is represented by 650,000 to 800,000 distinct CDR3 sequences; 44% of them were singletons. The top ten hold about 21% of the sample. The source material was blood. The receptors were gathered from a man between 60 and 70 years old in good health.

The chain links TRBV18 to TRBJ1-5, with D tentatively TRBD1 (5 bases). The CDR3 runs to 14 residues. Germline assignment: CDR1 KGHSH and CDR2 LQKENI. Deletions cut 4 bases from V and 5 bases from J, with 12 bases between. The CDR3 DNA is TGTGCCAGCTCACTAGCAGGGCCAGATCAGCCCCAGCATTTT. Translated: CASSLAGPDQPQHF.

Only a few counts were recorded for this clonotype. The rearrangement uses TRBV7-2 and TRBJ1-1; maybe TRBD1 (5 bases). Trimming cost V 1 base and J 7 bases, with 10 bases left between them. CDR1 is SGHTA, CDR2 FQGNSA, per germline. The CDR3 is 13 residues long. CDR3 in DNA: TGTGCCAGCAGCTTAGGGGGCCGCGATGAAGCTTTCTTT. This sequence encodes CASSLGGRDEAFF.

This clonotype occurred a few times. The chain joins TRBV7-2 to TRBJ2-3, with D perhaps matching TRBD2 (6 bases). CDR1 and CDR2 (germline): SGHTA, FQGNSA. V was trimmed by 6 bases and J by 7 bases, leaving 14 bases between them. The CDR3 is 13 residues long. The CDR3 DNA is TGTGCCAGCAGTCCGCGGGGCGTCAATACGCAGTATTTT. This gives the protein CASSPRGVNTQYF. Full variable domain (remainder filled in from reference TRBV7-2 and TRBJ2-3): GAGVSQSPSNKVTEKGKDVELRCDPISGHTALYWYRQSLGQGLEFLIYFQGNSAPDKSGLPSDRFSAERTGGSVSTLTIQRTQQEDSAVYLCASSPRGVNTQYFGPGTRLTVL.

There are a few counts of this clonotype. The V call is TRBV6-2 or TRBV6-3, the J call TRBJ2-1; either TRBD1 or TRBD2 may fit D (6 bases each). The CDR3 contains 16 residues. V was clipped by 6 bases and J by 8 bases, with 23 bases between them. Germline loops: CDR1 MNHEY, CDR2 SVGEGT. Written as DNA, the CDR3 is TGTGCCAGCAGCCGACTCGCGGGCAGGGGAGGACATGAGCAGTTCTTC. Protein product: CASSRLAGRGGHEQFF.

CDR3 sequence: CASSQAFGTKQETQYF. CDR3 in DNA: TGCGCCAGCAGCCAGGCTTTCGGGACTAAACAAGAGACCCAGTACTTC. V and J are TRBV4-3 and TRBJ2-5; 7 nucleotides agree with TRBD2. There are 16 residues in the CDR3. The V and J ends lost 3 bases and 2 bases, in that order; junction bases with no gene match: 9. Germline loops: CDR1 LGHNA, CDR2 YSLEER.

This clonotype has a handful of counts. In DNA, the CDR3 is TGTGCCATCAGTGAGACTAGCGGGGTTCCTGGGGGCAAAAACATTCAGTACTTC. The encoded protein is CAISETSGVPGGKNIQYF. The rearrangement joins TRBV10-3 to TRBJ2-4; 10 nucleotides align to TRBD2. Germline trimming cut 2 bases from V and 3 bases from J; bases unmatched to any gene: 10. The CDR3 runs 18 residues. In germline, CDR1 is ENHRY, CDR2 SYGVKD.

This chain links TRBV5-5 with TRBJ1-6; possibly TRBD1 for D (5 bases). This CDR3 spans 15 amino acids. V was clipped by 0 bases and J by 9 bases, with 13 bases between them. Germline V lookup: CDR1 SGHKS, CDR2 YYEKEE (reference sequence). CDR3 coding DNA: TGTGCCAGCAGCTTGGCCAGGCAGGGAACTTCACCCCTCCACTTT. Translation gives CASSLARQGTSPLHF.

The rearrangement joins TRBV12-3 or TRBV12-4 to TRBJ2-7, with TRBD2 identical over 8 bases. With 2 bases clipped from V and 2 bases from J, the junction kept 5 bases outside the gene matches. The CDR3 length is 15 residues. CDR3 DNA: TGTGCCAGCAGTTTAAAGTCTAGCGGGCCCTACGAGCAGTACTTC. As protein: CASSLKSSGPYEQYF.

This clonotype was counted ten times or more. The genes are TRBV7-2 and TRBJ2-7; TRBD1 is a possible D gene (6 bases). The length of the CDR3 is 14 residues. The ends were cut back, 6 bases at V and 6 bases at J, with 18 bases in the middle. The V gene's germline CDR1 is SGHTA and CDR2 FQGNSA. CDR3 DNA: TGTGCCAGCAGACCAAGCACAGGGATCGGCGAGCAGTACTTC. Translating gives CASRPSTGIGEQYF. Complete variable domain (other parts from reference TRBV7-2 and TRBJ2-7): GAGVSQSPSNKVTEKGKDVELRCDPISGHTALYWYRQSLGQGLEFLIYFQGNSAPDKSGLPSDRFSAERTGGSVSTLTIQRTQQEDSAVYLCASRPSTGIGEQYFGPGTRLTVT.

The V and J genes are TRBV18 and TRBJ2-1; D is ambiguous. V was shortened by 5 bases and J by 13 bases, with 21 bases between the two germline ends. In germline, CDR1 is KGHSH, CDR2 LQKENI. This CDR3 comprises 14 residues. The chain's CDR3 is CASSSPGTEETQFF. The CDR3 bases are TGTGCCAGCTCATCCCCAGGAACGGAAGAGACCCAGTTCTTC.

In regard to this clonotype: The junction shows a germline mismatch at one end, possibly a read error. The J gene is TRBJ2-2, the V gene TRBV3-1, with 8 bases fitting TRBD1. From germline, CDR1 is LGHDT and CDR2 YNNKEL (reference sequence). The CDR3 is 16 residues long. DNA of the CDR3: TGTGCCAGCAACCAAAGGGGGACAGGCTTCACCGGGGAGCTGTTTTTT. This gives the protein CASNQRGTGFTGELFF.

This clonotype was seen more than once but under ten times. This rearrangement joins TRBV6-1 to TRBJ1-2; D is uncertain. The CDR3 length is 12 residues. CDR1 and CDR2 from the germline V gene are MNHNS and SASEGT. V lost 8 bases and J 4 bases, leaving 11 bases between the germline ends. In DNA, the CDR3 is TGTGCCAGCGGGATTTACCTCTATGGCTACACCTTC. Protein product: CASGIYLYGYTF.

This clonotype was detected a few times. The chain carries TRBV6-6 and TRBJ2-7; D is unclear. Germline lookup yields CDR1 MNHNY and CDR2 SVGAGI (reference sequence). The V and J ends lost 2 bases and 2 bases respectively, with 10 bases between them. The CDR3 consists of 14 residues. The CDR3 nucleotides read TGTGCCAGCAGTTACGAAAATTCCCCCTACGAGCAGTACTTC. Amino acids: CASSYENSPYEQYF.

The gene calls are TRBV9 and TRBJ2-3; possible D gene TRBD2, 5 bases. This CDR3 has 15 amino acids. Germline V gives CDR1 SGDLS, CDR2 YYNGEE. V gave up 0 bases and J gave up 5 bases, with 13 bases separating them. DNA for the CDR3: TGTGCCAGCAGCGTAGTTGCTAGCCTAGGAGATACGCAGTATTTT. It translates to CASSVVASLGDTQYF. The full variable domain, with the rest looked up from reference TRBV9 and TRBJ2-3, is DSGVTQTPKHLITATGQRVTLRCSPRSGDLSVYWYQQSLDQGLQFLIQYYNGEERAKGNILERFSAQQFPDLHSELNLSSLELGDSALYFCASSVVASLGDTQYFGPGTRLTVL.

Only a few counts were recorded for this clonotype. The rearrangement joins TRBV20-1 to TRBJ2-1; 7 nucleotides align to TRBD2. There are 15 residues in the CDR3. V gave up 1 base and J gave up 6 bases; unmatched junction bases: 9. CDR1 is DFQATT and CDR2 is SNEGSKA in the germline V gene (reference sequence). The CDR3 is CSARGRAGTRNEQFF. The CDR3, as DNA: TGCAGTGCTAGAGGTAGAGCGGGGACCCGCAATGAGCAGTTCTTC.

As to this clonotype: A clone one base away is much larger, so this may be a read error. V and J are TRBV9 and TRBJ2-5, with 11 nucleotides matching TRBD2. With the DNA end fitting TRBJ2-1 better, the J assignment may be wrong. The CDR3 length is 18 residues. Germline-derived CDR1 and CDR2 are SGDLS and YYNGEE. CDR3 DNA: TGTGCCAGCAGCGTAGCCGGGACTAGCGGCTTGTACCAAGAGACCCAGTTCTTC. Amino acid sequence: CASSVAGTSGLYQETQFF.

The table lists this clonotype with a count of one. Given a much more abundant clone one base away, this may be a read error. The V and J genes are TRBV28 and TRBJ1-5; D is perhaps TRBD1 (6 bases). Per the germline V gene, CDR1 is MDHEN and CDR2 is SYDVKM. With 2 bases removed from V and 5 bases from J, the gap between germline ends came to 13 bases. CDR3 length equals 15 residues. The CDR3 spells CASSLGGLSDQPQHF. The CDR3 region has the DNA TGTGCCAGCAGTTTAGGGGGCCTGAGCGATCAGCCCCAGCATTTT.

The J gene is TRBJ1-4, the V gene TRBV4-1; possible D gene TRBD1, 5 bases. V was shortened by 1 base and J by 8 bases, with 14 bases between the two germline ends. CDR1 is MGHRA, CDR2 YSYEKL, per germline. The CDR3 contains 15 residues. The CDR3 region is CASSQVGRDNEKLFF. In nucleotides, the CDR3 is TGCGCCAGCAGCCAAGTGGGCAGGGATAACGAAAAACTGTTTTTT.

This clonotype has only a few counts. The J gene is TRBJ2-3, the V gene TRBV4-3; 11 nucleotides align to TRBD2. V lost 4 bases and J lost 0; bases outside the gene matches: 9. The V gene's germline CDR1 is LGHNA and CDR2 YSLEER. The CDR3 covers 18 residues. For the CDR3, the DNA is TGCGCCAGCAGCCGCCGACTAGCGGGGAGTCCTAGCACAGATACGCAGTATTTT. Encoded protein: CASSRRLAGSPSTDTQYF.

This clonotype was observed a handful of times. This chain connects TRBV15 to TRBJ1-2; D uncertain. The germline V gene has CDR1 LNHNV and CDR2 YYDKDF (reference sequence). The CDR3 covers 15 residues. The germline V and J ends were trimmed by 1 base and 3 bases, with 12 bases remaining between them. The CDR3: CATSRAPGLDYGYTF. The CDR3 coding sequence is TGTGCCACCAGCAGAGCGCCCGGGCTGGACTATGGCTACACCTTC.

This chain links TRBV9 with TRBJ2-6, with 7 bases aligning to TRBD1. The CDR3 consists of 17 residues. The junction had 7 bases not matched to a gene; V was cut back by 4 bases and J by 0 bases. The germline CDR1 and CDR2 sequences are SGDLS and YYNGEE. The CDR3 is CASSPRDSGSGANVLTF. CDR3 nucleotides: TGTGCCAGCAGCCCCCGGGACAGCGGCTCTGGGGCCAACGTCCTGACTTTC.

The chain employs TRBV11-2 and TRBJ2-7; TRBD2 agrees at 7 bases. The CDR3 contains 15 residues. The germline CDR1 and CDR2 sequences are SGHAT and FQNNGV. V shed 7 bases, J shed 7 bases, and the junction held 16 bases outside the gene matches. CDR3 loop: CASNLGGGMYNEQYF. DNA for the CDR3: TGTGCCAGCAACCTGGGGGGGGGGATGTACAATGAGCAGTACTTC. The whole variable domain, filled in from reference TRBV11-2 and TRBJ2-7, reads EAGVAQSPRYKIIEKRQSVAFWCNPISGHATLYWYQQILGQGPKLLIQFQNNGVVDDSQLPKDRFSAERLKGVDSTLKIQPAKLEDSAVYLCASNLGGGMYNEQYFGPGTRLTVT.